Below, one TCR beta chain is given with its context. The antigen remains unidentified. This sample was included in a study of stem cell transplantation in POMP-related autoinflammatory disease. Study-level background: Impaired MHC class I-dependent CD8+ differentiation was hypothesized from defective thymoproteasomes.

Study results and caveats: Fewer unique TRB V-J gene pairings were identified in patients with PRAID. In patients with PRAID, every analyzed T-cell subset tended to show lower diversity and higher clonality.

The CDR3 is 15 amino acids. Germline CDR1 is KGHSH and CDR2 is LQKENI. V lost 3 bases and J lost 2; bases outside the gene matches: 6. Sequencing used immunoSEQ multiplex PCR; TCRdb keeps in-frame clones, though not all of them. This table holds 6,000 to 7,000 clones, around four fifths found once. The J gene is TRBJ2-5, the V gene TRBV18; the match to TRBD2 covers 7 bases. The specimen was a CXCR5-defined cell subset from PBMCs. The TCR sequence derives from a human donor in good health. The DNA for the CDR3 is TGTGCCAGCTCACCGGCCGGGACTACACAAGAGACCCAGTACTTC. This translates into CASSPAGTTQETQYF.